This TCR beta chain was captured by sequencing in a study of a mutant IDH1 vaccine in newly diagnosed glioma (dated by TCRdb to the early 2020s). About the full investigation: Eight vaccinations were administered to patients in weeks 1, 3, 5, 7, 11, 15, 19 and 23, corresponding to visits V03 through V10. Of the approximately 34 treated patients, 62.5% were male and approximately 40% were female, and a mean age of roughly 40 years was recorded. Six visits were used for peripheral blood collection: V03 (baseline), V05, V07, V10, V12 and V13. For exploratory analyses, longitudinal TCRB deep sequencing was carried out in more than 20 treated patients wherever samples were available. Prior to enrollment, patients had been given standard therapy consisting of radiotherapy alone, temozolomide alone, or radiochemotherapy with temozolomide, with the combination given to most patients. Vaccination started 4-6 weeks after radiotherapy alone, or was given together with temozolomide cycles in the groups whose treatment included chemotherapy.

To note about this clone: Its target antigen remains unknown. Within one base of it there is no much larger clone, and no base qualities were kept.

The library was obtained by the immunoSEQ multiplex PCR assay. Rearranged TCR beta chain sequences were amplified with the hsTCRB Kit following the manufacturer's protocol. TCRB libraries were sequenced on an Illumina MiSeq. As for how the authors treated the data: The kit vendor's proprietary platform handled demultiplexing, trimming and gene mapping. The table was pulled from immuneACCESS by TCRdb, which kept in-frame rearrangements only. Such tables lose some clones; where checked, under half of the loss comes from unresolved V genes, and the rest has no known cause. The V and J calls and clone size were taken over from that table, and D and trimming were inferred from the DNA. The sample records roughly 51,000 clones, 65% to 90% of which are singletons. The ten top clones hold over 3% of the sample. On the study overall, not on this receptor specifically: Changes in the top peripheral T cell clonotypes picked up by TCRB sequencing did not appear to be linked to pseudoprogression. PBMC samples for TCRB deep sequencing were selected based on availability. Immune responses induced by the vaccine were seen in roughly 95% of patients across multiple MHC alleles. According to the authors, sample limitations meant that analyses of patient blood samples could not be reproduced.

In light of the paper, this sample's time point label describes: week 5, during vaccination. Each vaccine dose was 300 ug of a 20-mer mutant IDH1 peptide in Montanide, given subcutaneously with topical imiquimod. All donors had newly diagnosed IDH1-mutant astrocytomas of WHO grade 3 or 4 that showed loss of nuclear ATRX. The samples were drawn from NOA16, a multicentre, single-arm, open-label phase I trial in Germany that tested a mutant IDH1 peptide vaccine in humans for the first time. Genomic DNA for TCRB sequencing was isolated from EDTA blood with the DNeasy Blood and Tissue Kit. The CDR3 starts with the cysteine, ends with the phenylalanine, and has 17 residues. Just CDR3 DNA is preserved here, 51 bases in frame from base 1.

The rearrangement combines TRBV21-1 with TRBJ2-3; the table names TRBD2, a call not compared with the DNA. TRBV21-1 is recorded as a pseudogene. This TCR derives from a woman between 18 and 29 years old with glioma. Some clones in this sample may be carry-over from other donors' samples. The material was PBMCs, obtained from a glioma patient whose treatment included an IDH1 peptide vaccine. The bases read TGTGCCAGCAGCAAAAGTCATAGCGGGCCTAGCACAGATACGCAGTATTTT. This is translated as CASSKSHSGPSTDTQYF.